Listed below are T cell receptor beta chains from one sample, sequenced in a study of T cell changes during pregnancy in multiple sclerosis. Assay used: immunoSEQ multiplex PCR; TCRdb lists only in-frame clones, some missing. The profile shows about 44,000 clones, around 90% of them singletons. Source: CD8+ T cells from peripheral blood mononuclear cells, taken after pregnancy. The origin of the receptors is a female donor in good health, enrolled as a control in a pregnancy study. CDR3s include the opening cysteine and the closing phenylalanine or tryptophan. The D gene is left open where the match is weak. Not all rows give a size; the values are once, few, many and, for expanded clones, a class.

len,v_gene,abundance,d_gene,j_gene,CDR3nt,CDR3aa
17,TRBV19,.,.,TRBJ2-7,TGTGCCAGTAGTATAACAACCTCAGGGATTGGATCCTACGAGCAGTACTTC,CASSITTSGIGSYEQYF
14,TRBV10-3,.,.,TRBJ2-7,TGTGCCATCACTGAAGGCGGGACGGCCTACGAGCAGTACTTC,CAITEGGTAYEQYF
11,TRBV28,once,.,TRBJ1-2,TGTGGGGCGGCTCTACGGGGAGGCTACACCTTC,CGAALRGGYTF
15,TRBV7-9,.,.,TRBJ2-5,TGTGCCAGCACCTCGACTGGGGCTTCGCAAGAGACCCAGTACTTC,CASTSTGASQETQYF
13,TRBV6-4,.,.,TRBJ1-1,TGTGCCAGCAGTGACCGGGAGCACACTGAAGCTTTCTTT,CASSDREHTEAFF
13,TRBV19,.,.,TRBJ1-5,TGTGCCAGTAGCTCGTTTGGAGATCAGCCCCAGCATTTT,CASSSFGDQPQHF
15,TRBV7-8,.,.,TRBJ1-1,TGTGCCAGCAGCTTAGTGGGGACAACAAACACTGAAGCTTTCTTT,CASSLVGTTNTEAFF
15,TRBV23-1,.,TRBD1,TRBJ1-2,TGCGCCAGCAGTCACAGACAGGGGGCGCAGAATGGCTACACCTTC,CASSHRQGAQNGYTF
15,TRBV6-4,.,TRBD2,TRBJ2-1,TGTGCCAGCAGTGAAGAGGCGGGGGGCTACAATGAGCAGTTCTTC,CASSEEAGGYNEQFF
15,TRBV28,.,TRBD2,TRBJ2-5,TGTGCCAGCAGTCCGACCGGGGGGGATGAGGAGACCCAGTACTTC,CASSPTGGDEETQYF
14,TRBV28,.,.,TRBJ2-7,TGTGCCACAATCTACCCAGGGTTGACCTACGAGCAGTACTTC,CATIYPGLTYEQYF
15,TRBV14,.,.,TRBJ2-1,TGTGCCAGCAGCCAGACCCTAGTTACCTACAATGAGCAGTTCTTC,CASSQTLVTYNEQFF
12,TRBV29-1,.,TRBD1,TRBJ1-3,TGCAGCGCCGGGGACAGGGGGGACACCATATATTTT,CSAGDRGDTIYF
13,TRBV10-3,.,.,TRBJ1-2,TGTGCCATCAGTGAGTCGGGCAGCTATGGCTACACCTTC,CAISESGSYGYTF
16,TRBV7-9,.,.,TRBJ1-1,TGTGCCAGCAGCTTAGGAGTGGGCGAATTGAACACTGAAGCTTTCTTT,CASSLGVGELNTEAFF
18,TRBV7-8,.,TRBD2,TRBJ2-5,TGTGCCAGCAGCTCCTTTCCGTCGGGAGCGGGGGGGGAAGAGACCCAGTACTTC,CASSSFPSGAGGEETQYF
14,TRBV28,once,TRBD1,TRBJ2-5,TGTGCCAGCAGTGGGGACAGACCACAAGAGACCCAGTACTTC,CASSGDRPQETQYF
16,TRBV6-1,.,.,TRBJ2-7,TGTGCCAGCAGTGAAGAGGGGCTTCAGAGCCTCTACGAGCAGTACTTC,CASSEEGLQSLYEQYF
11,TRBV7-9,.,.,TRBJ1-1,TGTGCCAGCAGCCTACAGGCGGAAGCTTTCTTT,CASSLQAEAFF
11,TRBV7-9,few,.,TRBJ1-1,TGTGCCAGCAGCTCCGGGACTGAAGCTTTCTTT,CASSSGTEAFF
15,TRBV4-2,.,.,TRBJ1-1,TGTGCCAGCAGCCAGGCACAGGACCCGAACACTGAAGCTTTCTTT,CASSQAQDPNTEAFF
13,TRBV5-8,.,.,TRBJ2-7,TGTGCCAGCAGCTTGGCCAACAGGGACGAGCAGTACTTC,CASSLANRDEQYF
15,TRBV28,.,TRBD1,TRBJ1-1,TGTGCCAGCAGTTTAAGATACAGGGGGGTCACTGAAGCTTTCTTT,CASSLRYRGVTEAFF
15,TRBV27,.,TRBD1,TRBJ2-7,TGTGCCAGCAGTTCGCCCTCCGGGACAGGGCACGAGCAGTACTTC,CASSSPSGTGHEQYF
13,TRBV19,.,.,TRBJ2-7,TGTGCCAGTAGTACGTCAGGGTGGAACGAGCAGTACTTC,CASSTSGWNEQYF
14,TRBV19,.,TRBD1,TRBJ2-1,TGTGCCAGTAGTACGTACAGGGGCGACAATGAGCAGTTCTTC,CASSTYRGDNEQFF
16,TRBV4-3,.,TRBD1,TRBJ2-2,TGCGCCAGCAGCCAATTGACAGGGGCCAGCACCGGGGAGCTGTTTTTT,CASSQLTGASTGELFF
18,TRBV27,.,.,TRBJ2-1,TGTGCCAGCAGTCCCCGGTGGGGCGGGGCGAGCTCCTACAATGAGCAGTTCTTC,CASSPRWGGASSYNEQFF
17,TRBV7-8,.,TRBD1,TRBJ2-7,TGTGCCAGCAGCTTCCCAGGAGGACAGGGACACGGCCACGAGCAGTACTTC,CASSFPGGQGHGHEQYF
14,TRBV6-5,.,TRBD1,TRBJ1-2,TGTGCCAGCGGGAGAATGACAGGGAACTATGGCTACACCTTC,CASGRMTGNYGYTF
14,TRBV27,.,TRBD2,TRBJ2-7,TGTGCCAGCAGTTTATATCCTAGCGGCTACGAGCAGTACTTC,CASSLYPSGYEQYF
16,TRBV9,.,.,TRBJ2-1,TGTGCCAGCAGCGTCTCAGCGGGTGTGAGGCTCGATGAGCAGTTCTTC,CASSVSAGVRLDEQFF
13,TRBV27,.,.,TRBJ2-1,TGTGCCAGCAGTCTCCGTCCTAGTCATGAGCAGTTCTTC,CASSLRPSHEQFF
16,TRBV7-3,.,TRBD2,TRBJ2-2,TGTGCCAGCAGCCCCGTGGTAGCGGGGGCGTCCGGGGAGCTGTTTTTT,CASSPVVAGASGELFF
14,TRBV6-6,.,.,TRBJ1-1,TGTGCCAGCAGTTATTATGGGGGGAACGGCGAAGCTTTCTTT,CASSYYGGNGEAFF
15,TRBV5-4,.,.,TRBJ1-6,TGTGCCAGCAGCCCACACCGACAGGAAATGGGACCCCTCCACTTT,CASSPHRQEMGPLHF
19,TRBV11-2,.,.,TRBJ2-2,TGTGCCAGCAGCTCCACCCTTGGCGGGGGCGGCCCGAACACCGGGGAGCTGTTTTTT,CASSSTLGGGGPNTGELFF